The clone carrying this T cell receptor (beta chain) turned up a few times. The antigen is unknown. The record originates from a study of T-cell memory formation after mild COVID-19. The wider study: TCR clustering was largely donor specific. Study-wide results and limits: SARS-CoV-2 specificity was not confirmed for second-wave clones peaking on day 37. Among contracting clones, CD4+ were mainly CM/EM and CD8+ enriched in EMRA.

The germline gives CDR1 MNHEY, CDR2 SVGAGI. V lost 5 bases and J 8 bases, leaving 15 bases between the germline ends. CDR3 length equals 13 residues. TCRdb re-called the 5' RACE reads through MiXCR, storing one row per CDR3 protein. The data contain hundreds of thousands of distinct CDR3 sequences, about a fifth of them singletons. Sequencing used PBMCs or a T cell subset sorted from them (not recorded which). The TCR was taken from an adult woman who had mild COVID-19 (a few samples of this study predate the infection). Cell type and time point are not known. V usage is TRBV6-5 and J usage is TRBJ1-1; D possibly corresponds to TRBD1 (5 bases). The CDR3 loop is CASSVGGGGEAFF. CDR3 DNA: TGTGCCAGCAGTGTCGGGGGGGGAGGAGAAGCTTTCTTT.